This T cell receptor (beta chain) was recovered during a study of blood T cell repertoires in COVID-19. Germline V gene lookup returns CDR1 GTSNPN and CDR2 SVGIG (reference sequence). V was clipped by 8 bases and J by 1 base; unmatched bases: 6. This CDR3 region has 14 residues. Here immunoSEQ multiplex PCR was the method, and the copy in TCRdb shows in-frame clones only, minus some. This table holds 490,000 or so clones, 88% found once. V usage is TRBV30 and J usage is TRBJ2-1, with TRBD1 identical over 9 bases. This sequence was found in a woman aged 55-69 years who had recovered from COVID-19. Sequencing was carried out using PBMCs or T cells enriched from blood (not recorded which). The CDR3 DNA reads as TGTGCCGGTACACAGGGGGCTTCCTACAATGAGCAGTTCTTC. Protein product: CAGTQGASYNEQFF.